These T cell receptor beta chains were read from a single sample in a study of T cell responses to AZD1222 COVID-19 vaccine. Profiling relied on immunoSEQ multiplex PCR, and the TCRdb table lists in-frame clones only, not all of them. The top ten hold about 8% of the sample, which has about 25,000 clones, about 88% seen once. The sequences come from peripheral blood, collected 28 days after the second AZD1222 dose. These receptors were obtained from an adult who received the AZD1222 COVID-19 vaccine. CDR3s include the opening cysteine and the closing phenylalanine or tryptophan. The D gene is left open where the match is weak. Size is stated for part of the rows, as once, few or many counts, or as a class when the clone is expanded.

d_gene,j_gene,abundance,v_gene,CDR3aa,CDR3nt
-,TRBJ1-2,once,TRBV28,CAGGRGAFYGYTF,TGTGCCGGCGGGCGAGGGGCTTTCTATGGCTACACCTTC
-,TRBJ1-6,-,TRBV6-5,CARQGGNSPLHF,TGTGCCCGTCAGGGTGGGAATTCACCCCTCCACTTT
-,TRBJ1-1,once,TRBV27,CASSLVVGTEAFF,TGTGCCAGCAGTCTGGTCGTGGGCACTGAAGCTTTCTTT
TRBD2,TRBJ2-2,-,TRBV7-6,CASSLEASGIAGELFF,TGTGCCAGCAGCTTAGAAGCTAGCGGGATCGCCGGGGAGCTGTTTTTT
-,TRBJ1-1,-,TRBV29-1,CSVVGQTNTEAFF,TGCAGCGTGGTAGGACAGACGAACACTGAAGCTTTCTTT
TRBD1,TRBJ1-2,-,TRBV14,CASSPGTGSIRLYGYTF,TGTGCCAGCAGCCCCGGGACAGGGTCAATAAGGCTCTATGGCTACACCTTC
-,TRBJ2-1,-,TRBV19,CASSIRGAASSYNEQFF,TGTGCCAGTAGTATTAGGGGGGCCGCAAGCTCCTACAATGAGCAGTTCTTC
TRBD2,TRBJ2-3,once,TRBV27,CASSLSGGSTDTQYF,TGTGCCAGCAGCCTTAGCGGGGGGAGCACAGATACGCAGTATTTT
-,TRBJ2-7,once,TRBV10-3,CAIRDTHSYEQYF,TGTGCCATCCGGGACACCCATTCCTACGAGCAGTACTTC
-,TRBJ2-1,-,TRBV20-1,CSASLGGAYNEQFF,TGCAGTGCTAGTCTGGGTGGGGCCTACAATGAGCAGTTCTTC
-,TRBJ1-2,-,TRBV5-6,CASSKDSWYGYTF,TGTGCCAGCAGCAAGGACAGCTGGTATGGCTACACCTTC
-,TRBJ1-1,few,TRBV18,CASSPNGGFFMNTEAFF,TGTGCCAGCTCACCTAACGGGGGGTTCTTCATGAACACTGAAGCTTTCTTT
-,TRBJ1-1,-,TRBV12-3/TRBV12-4,CASSLPVGEAFF,TGTGCCAGCAGCTTACCCGTGGGGGAAGCTTTCTTT
-,TRBJ2-5,-,TRBV25-1,CASSEQQETQYF,TGTGCCAGCAGTGAACAACAAGAGACCCAGTACTTC
-,TRBJ2-2,-,TRBV21-1,CASGPGGKNTGELFF,TGTGCCAGCGGACCAGGGGGAAAGAACACCGGGGAGCTGTTTTTT
-,TRBJ2-7,-,TRBV6-5,CASSYLWGRRSYEQYF,TGTGCCAGCAGTTATCTGTGGGGGCGACGCTCCTACGAGCAGTACTTC
-,TRBJ1-1,-,TRBV7-3,CASSFGGNTEAFF,TGTGCCAGCAGCTTTGGGGGGAACACTGAAGCTTTCTTT
TRBD2,TRBJ2-5,-,TRBV4-2,CASSSSGTSPSPLTAGPNF,TGTGCCAGCAGCTCTTCCGGGACTAGCCCCTCTCCTCTAACCGCTGGACCCAACTTC
TRBD1,TRBJ1-1,-,TRBV28,CASSRQGGTEAFF,TGTGCCAGCAGTCGACAGGGGGGCACTGAAGCTTTCTTT
-,TRBJ1-1,-,TRBV19,CASLMRTEAFF,TGTGCCAGTCTCATGAGGACTGAAGCTTTCTTT
TRBD1,TRBJ1-2,-,TRBV5-5,CASKNQLTGNTGYTF,TGTGCCAGCAAGAACCAATTGACAGGGAACACTGGCTACACCTTC
-,TRBJ1-5,-,TRBV19,CASSIEGGHRYSNQPQHF,TGTGCCAGTAGTATAGAAGGGGGGCACCGATATAGCAATCAGCCCCAGCATTTT
TRBD1,TRBJ1-2,-,TRBV9,CASSAQGARYGYTF,TGTGCCAGCAGCGCGCAGGGGGCTCGCTATGGCTACACCTTC
-,TRBJ2-2,-,TRBV14,CASSQPASQRYTGELFF,TGTGCCAGCAGCCAACCCGCTAGCCAACGATACACCGGGGAGCTGTTTTTT
-,TRBJ2-5,-,TRBV18,CASSTGPLETQYF,TGTGCCAGCTCAACGGGTCCGCTGGAGACCCAGTACTTC
-,TRBJ2-5,-,TRBV5-1,CASSFPDRQETQYF,TGCGCCAGCAGCTTCCCTGACAGGCAAGAGACCCAGTACTTC
TRBD2,TRBJ2-2,-,TRBV24-1,CATSDSGPTTSGGPGELFF,TGTGCCACCAGTGATTCGGGGCCGACGACTAGCGGGGGACCCGGGGAGCTGTTTTTT
-,TRBJ2-6,-,TRBV29-1,CSVEFLSSGANVLTF,TGCAGCGTTGAATTTCTAAGCTCTGGGGCCAACGTCCTGACTTTC
-,TRBJ1-5,-,TRBV19,CASSIWGRNQPQHF,TGTGCCAGTAGTATATGGGGGCGCAATCAGCCCCAGCATTTT
TRBD1,TRBJ1-5,-,TRBV28,CASSLGGTVVQPQHF,TGTGCCAGCAGTCTGGGTGGGACAGTGGTTCAGCCCCAGCATTTT
-,TRBJ2-5,-,TRBV2,CASSEETEETQYF,TGTGCCAGCAGTGAAGAGACGGAAGAGACCCAGTACTTC
TRBD1,TRBJ1-1,-,TRBV5-1,CASSPGQGLMNTEAFF,TGCGCCAGCAGCCCTGGACAGGGACTTATGAACACTGAAGCTTTCTTT
TRBD1,TRBJ1-4,-,TRBV2,CASSPNRGANEKLFF,TGTGCCAGCAGTCCTAACAGGGGTGCTAATGAAAAACTGTTTTTT
-,TRBJ1-1,-,TRBV28,CASRTPGGTVWGKVAFF,TGTGCCAGCAGAACTCCGGGAGGGACTGTTTGGGGAAAGGTAGCTTTCTTT
TRBD2,TRBJ2-1,once,TRBV25-1,CASSDLGGGSYNEQFF,TGTGCCAGCAGTGACCTCGGGGGGGGCTCCTACAATGAGCAGTTCTTC
TRBD1,TRBJ1-6,-,TRBV5-1,CASRPGQGNPPLHF,TGCGCCAGCAGGCCAGGACAGGGGAATCCACCCCTCCACTTT
-,TRBJ1-2,-,TRBV6-5,CASSYSTARGDYGYTF,TGTGCCAGCAGTTACTCGACTGCTCGGGGAGACTATGGCTACACCTTC
-,TRBJ1-2,-,TRBV6-1,CASSEQPGDYGYTF,TGTGCCAGCAGTGAACAGCCTGGGGACTATGGCTACACCTTC
-,TRBJ1-6,-,TRBV5-1,CASSFGDNNSPLHF,TGCGCCAGCAGCTTTGGGGATAATAATTCACCCCTCCACTTT
TRBD1,TRBJ2-3,-,TRBV5-1,CASSGGQGAPDTQYF,TGCGCCAGCAGCGGGGGACAGGGGGCTCCAGATACGCAGTATTTT
-,TRBJ1-5,-,TRBV7-2,CASSLFAQGNQPQHF,TGTGCCAGCAGCTTATTCGCCCAGGGCAATCAGCCCCAGCATTTT
-,TRBJ1-2,-,TRBV19,CASSISNGDYGYTF,TGTGCCAGTAGTATCTCCAATGGGGACTATGGCTACACCTTC
-,TRBJ1-2,-,TRBV29-1,CSVERGAYGYTF,TGCAGCGTTGAACGAGGGGCGTATGGCTACACCTTC
TRBD1,TRBJ2-2,-,TRBV2,CASSRSRTGNTGELFF,TGTGCCAGCAGTAGGTCCCGGACAGGTAACACCGGGGAGCTGTTTTTT
TRBD1,TRBJ2-7,-,TRBV18,CASSPDGTGDYEQYF,TGTGCCAGCTCACCGGACGGGACAGGGGATTACGAGCAGTACTTC
-,TRBJ2-7,once,TRBV29-1,CSVEEQEGDEQYF,TGCAGCGTTGAAGAACAGGAGGGTGACGAGCAGTACTTC
-,TRBJ1-2,-,TRBV2,CASRFTSGGYTF,TGTGCCAGCAGGTTCACCTCGGGTGGCTACACCTTC